Shown below are 5 T cell receptor beta chains from a single sample sequenced in a study of shared clonotypes between healthy human individuals. Sequencing was performed with immunoSEQ multiplex PCR; in TCRdb, only in-frame clones are kept and a portion is missing. The sample gives approximately 640,000 clones, about nine tenths of which show up once; roughly 36% is in the top ten. Sequenced material: memory CD8+ T cells from PBMCs. Subset given: CD45RO+ cells pooled with CCR7-negative TemRA cells. The receptors were sampled from a man between 18 and 35 years old in good health. Some clones in this sample may be carry-over from other donors' samples.

V and J are TRBV29-1 and TRBJ1-1; no firm D call. Trimming shortened V by 6 bases and J by 5 bases, and 13 bases separated the two germline ends. This CDR3 has 12 residues. Germline CDR1 and CDR2: SQVTM and ANQGSEA. The CDR3 loop reads CSVETPVTEAFF. DNA for the CDR3: TGCAGCGTCGAGACCCCGGTAACTGAAGCTTTCTTT. The complete variable domain, with remaining parts taken from reference TRBV29-1 and TRBJ1-1, reads SAVISQKPSRDICQRGTSLTIQCQVDSQVTMMFWYRQQPGQSLTLIATANQGSEATYESGFVIDKFPISRPNLTFSTLTVSNMSPEDSSIYLCSVETPVTEAFFGQGTRLTVV.

J is TRBJ2-1 and V is TRBV7-8, with D uncertain. The CDR3 is 13 residues long. V was clipped by 6 bases and J by 8 bases, with 14 bases between them. Germline CDR1 SGHVS, CDR2 FQNEAQ. CDR3 sequence reads: CASSLSRFDEQFF. CDR3 coding DNA: TGTGCCAGCAGTCTCTCTAGATTCGATGAGCAGTTCTTC.

This chain connects TRBV27 to TRBJ1-5; D not resolved. The V gene's germline CDR1 is MNHEY and CDR2 SMNVEV (reference sequence). The V and J ends lost 5 bases and 0 bases respectively, with 17 bases between them. CDR3 length: 17 residues. The CDR3 loop reads CASSPSFGETSNQPQHF. CDR3 DNA sequence: TGTGCCAGCAGTCCGAGCTTCGGGGAGACTAGCAATCAGCCCCAGCATTTT.

V usage is TRBV28 and J usage is TRBJ2-5; tentatively, D is TRBD2 (6 bases). V lost 4 bases to trimming and J lost 10 bases, with 16 bases between them. Germline V lookup: CDR1 MDHEN, CDR2 SYDVKM. The CDR3 is made up of 13 amino acids. CDR3 protein: CASSWGLSAHQYF. CDR3 nucleotide sequence: TGTGCCAGCAGTTGGGGACTCTCGGCTCACCAGTACTTC.

The rearrangement joins TRBV6-5 to TRBJ2-7; TRBD2 agrees at 7 bases. Trimming removed 2 bases from V and 0 bases from J; junction bases left unmatched: 1. This CDR3 has 14 residues. Germline V gene lookup returns CDR1 MNHEY and CDR2 SVGAGI. The CDR3 DNA sequence: TGTGCCAGCAGTTACCCGGGAGGCTCCTACGAGCAGTACTTC. The encoded protein is CASSYPGGSYEQYF.